A single sample is the source of the 12 T cell receptor beta chains below, sequenced in a study of CD8 T cells in ankylosing spondylitis. These receptors have no known antigen. Study-level points and caveats: Blood from ankylosing spondylitis patients appeared to carry a characteristic roughly 8-variant TCR beta motif.

One entry per CDR3 protein results from TCRdb running MiXCR on the 5' RACE reads. The profile shows about 450,000 distinct CDR3 sequences, 25% to 30% of them singletons. The sequencing input was blood, either unsorted or a sorted T cell fraction (not recorded which). These receptors were collected from a male donor with ankylosing spondylitis.

The chain has TRBV12-3 or TRBV12-4 and TRBJ2-5; 8 bases map to TRBD2. The CDR3 contains 13 residues. J was trimmed by 2 bases and V by 6 bases; bases with no gene match: 2. CDR3 DNA sequence: TGTGCCAGCAGGGTAGCGGGACAAGAGACCCAGTACTTC. Translation gives CASRVAGQETQYF.

The chain couples TRBV20-1 to TRBJ2-3, with 8 bases matching TRBD2. J gave up 2 bases and V 3 bases, and 4 bases lay outside the gene matches. The CDR3 sequence is 14 residues long. Germline assignment: CDR1 DFQATT and CDR2 SNEGSKA (reference sequence). For the CDR3, the DNA is TGCAGTGCTAGCGGGAGGGCACCCACAGATACGCAGTATTTT. This translates into CSASGRAPTDTQYF.

There are a few counts of this clonotype. The chain has TRBV5-1 and TRBJ2-7, with D perhaps matching TRBD1 (5 bases). The CDR3 spans 15 residues. Deletions cut 0 bases from V and 2 bases from J, with 12 bases between. Per germline, CDR1 SGHRS and CDR2 YFSETQ. The CDR3 bases are TGCGCCAGCAGCTTGGCAGGGATGACAACCTACGAGCAGTACTTC. Translating gives CASSLAGMTTYEQYF.

The sample holds many counts of this clonotype. The V gene is TRBV12-3 or TRBV12-4, the J gene TRBJ1-5, with TRBD1 matching 11 bases. This CDR3 region has 14 residues. V lost 6 bases to trimming and J lost 6 bases; unmatched junction nucleotides: 4. The CDR3 sequence is CASSRTGGFQPQHF. The CDR3 DNA is TGTGCCAGCAGCAGGACAGGGGGCTTTCAGCCCCAGCATTTT.

V usage is TRBV20-1 and J usage is TRBJ2-5; D ambiguous. The V and J ends lost 6 bases and 5 bases respectively, with 22 bases between them. Germline V gene sequence: CDR1 DFQATT, CDR2 SNEGSKA (reference sequence). The CDR3 is 15 residues long. The DNA of the CDR3 is TGCAGTGCATCTCGGGCCAGTATCTATACGGAGACCCAGTACTTC. Residues: CSASRASIYTETQYF.

This clonotype came up many times. The chain is built from TRBV12-3 or TRBV12-4 and TRBJ2-1; 9 nucleotides align to TRBD1. This CDR3 has 15 amino acids. The V and J ends lost 7 bases and 9 bases, in that order; junction bases with no gene match: 13. The CDR3 region is CASIPGQGVYGEQFF. As DNA, the CDR3 is TGTGCCAGCATTCCGGGACAGGGTGTTTACGGTGAGCAGTTCTTC.

The CDR3 coding sequence is TGCAGTGCTAGAGATACGTCAGGGGGCCGGTACGAGCAGTACTTC. Translation gives CSARDTSGGRYEQYF. The genes are TRBV20-1 and TRBJ2-7; 8 nucleotides agree with TRBD1. Germline values: CDR1 DFQATT, CDR2 SNEGSKA (reference sequence). The V segment lost 0 bases and the J segment 4 bases; nucleotides outside the gene matches: 8. This CDR3 spans 15 amino acids.

The chain joins TRBV5-1 to TRBJ2-1; D gene unclear. Germline assignment: CDR1 SGHRS and CDR2 YFSETQ. The CDR3 is 15 residues long. Trimming cost V 0 bases and J 1 base, with 8 bases left between them. The CDR3 DNA reads TGCGCCAGCAGCTTGGCGGAGAATTCCTACAATGAGCAGTTCTTC. Translation: CASSLAENSYNEQFF.

V usage is TRBV19 and J usage is TRBJ2-3, with 7 bases matching TRBD2. CDR3 length equals 15 residues. The V gene's germline CDR1 is LNHDA and CDR2 SQIVND (reference sequence). J lost 6 bases, V lost 6 bases, and 12 bases had no gene match. CDR3 in amino acids: CASSWGGNSADTQYF. CDR3 nucleotide sequence: TGTGCCAGTAGCTGGGGGGGGAATTCAGCCGATACGCAGTATTTT.

V gene TRBV29-1 combines with J gene TRBJ2-1, with D possibly matching TRBD2 (6 bases). V dropped 4 bases and J dropped 3 bases, with 7 bases sitting between them. Germline-derived CDR1 and CDR2 are SQVTM and ANQGSEA. There are 12 residues in the CDR3. The DNA of the CDR3 is TGCAGCGTTGTTAGCGGCTACAATGAGCAGTTCTTC. It translates to CSVVSGYNEQFF.

The rearrangement joins TRBV28 to TRBJ2-7, with 10 bases fitting TRBD1. The length of the CDR3 is 14 residues. V gave up 8 bases and J gave up 2 bases; unmatched junction bases: 6. The germline V gene has CDR1 MDHEN and CDR2 SYDVKM. CDR3 nucleotides: TGTGCCAGCTCCCCGGGACAGGGGACCTACGAGCAGTACGTC. Amino acid sequence: CASSPGQGTYEQYV.

This clonotype has just a few counts. This chain joins TRBV7-2 and TRBJ1-1; D perhaps matches TRBD1 (5 bases). The CDR3 covers 16 residues. Per the germline V gene, CDR1 is SGHTA and CDR2 is FQGNSA. The V end was cut by 5 bases, the J end by 0 bases, with 16 bases between. The CDR3 loop is CASSPTGAGLNTEAFF. The CDR3 bases are TGTGCCAGCAGCCCGACGGGTGCAGGGCTGAACACTGAAGCTTTCTTT.